This T cell receptor (beta chain) was observed in a study of T cells in Graves' hyperthyroidism and ophthalmopathy. There are many counts of this clonotype. The source material, RNA transcripts, was used to amplify TCR beta CDR3 regions. Initially, a first-round RT-PCR of the TCR CDR3 employed the HTBI primer set. Via MiXCR, TCRdb re-called the multiplex PCR reads, giving one row per CDR3 protein. The sample holds approximately 610,000 distinct CDR3 sequences; approximately 14% are singletons and the top ten take about 3.9%. CDR3 size: 13 residues. V dropped 7 bases and J dropped 4 bases, with 14 bases sitting between them. Germline assignment: CDR1 MDHEN and CDR2 SYDVKM.

The sequenced sample was blood. This chain links TRBV28 with TRBJ2-7; perhaps TRBD1 as D (7 bases). This receptor was taken from a woman aged 40 to 50 with Graves' ophthalmopathy. The DNA for the CDR3 is TGTGCCAGCACAGGAGGGGGCCGGTACGAGCAGTACTTC. Translation: CASTGGGRYEQYF.